The next 20 T cell receptor beta chains were all read from a single sample in a study of shared clonotypes between healthy human individuals. The table came from immunoSEQ multiplex PCR; TCRdb's copy has only in-frame clones and leaves some out. The sample contains roughly 2.6 million clones, approximately 90% of which appear only once. The sample comprised naive CD4+ T cells sorted from blood. The subset is: CD45RA+ positively selected. The receptor set was obtained from a man aged 18-30 years in good health.

The chain uses TRBV9 and TRBJ2-2; possibly TRBD2 for D (6 bases). The CDR3 consists of 16 residues. Between the trimmed V and J ends, which lost 3 bases and 4 bases, there was a span of 16 bases. Germline V gene data show CDR1 as SGDLS and CDR2 as YYNGEE. Here the CDR3 reads CASSDLPGLATGELFF. CDR3 sequence (DNA): TGTGCCAGCAGCGACCTTCCGGGACTTGCCACCGGGGAGCTGTTTTTT.

Turning to this clone: Other DNA sequences in this specimen translate into the identical CDR3. The CDR3 is CASSLDRNTEAFF. In nucleotides, the CDR3 is TGTGCCAGCAGCTTGGACAGGAACACTGAAGCTTTCTTT. The chain has TRBV5-6 and TRBJ1-1; no definite D call. The ends were cut back, 0 bases at V and 1 base at J, with 4 bases in the middle. CDR1 is SGHDT, CDR2 YYEEEE, per germline. This CDR3 has 13 amino acids.

J is TRBJ2-3 and V is TRBV7-9; 7 bases map to TRBD2. The V segment lost 3 bases and the J segment 2 bases; nucleotides outside the gene matches: 5. The CDR3 sequence is 15 residues long. Germline CDR1 is SEHNR and CDR2 is FQNEAQ (reference sequence). CDR3 bases: TGTGCCAGCAGCTTCGCTAGCGGTTACACAGATACGCAGTATTTT. Translation: CASSFASGYTDTQYF. Combining the CDR3 with reference TRBV7-9 and TRBJ2-3 gives the whole variable domain DTGVSQNPRHKITKRGQNVTFRCDPISEHNRLYWYRQTLGQGPEFLTYFQNEAQLEKSRLLSDRFSAERPKGSFSTLEIQRTEQGDSAMYLCASSFASGYTDTQYFGPGTRLTVL.

The chain uses TRBV5-6 and TRBJ2-1, with a tentative D call TRBD2 (6 bases). The CDR3 runs 14 residues. The V gene lost 2 bases and the J gene lost 7 bases, with 13 bases spanning the gap. Per the germline V gene, CDR1 is SGHDT and CDR2 is YYEEEE. CDR3 bases: TGTGCCAGCAGCTTTACGGGACTCCCTAATGAGCAGTTCTTC. Translating it yields CASSFTGLPNEQFF.

The chain links TRBV7-9 to TRBJ2-7, with TRBD1 as a possible D gene (6 bases). The V and J ends lost 2 bases and 5 bases respectively, with 19 bases between them. This CDR3 has 16 amino acids. Germline-derived CDR1 and CDR2 are SEHNR and FQNEAQ (reference sequence). CDR3 loop: CASSLRVGGPRDEQYF. DNA for the CDR3: TGTGCCAGCAGCTTAAGGGTAGGGGGACCTCGCGACGAGCAGTACTTC.

V is TRBV29-1 and J is TRBJ1-6; 9 nucleotides line up with TRBD1. The length of the CDR3 is 15 residues. V trimming: 5 bases; J trimming: 7 bases; junction bases outside the gene matches: 9. The V gene's germline CDR1 is SQVTM and CDR2 ANQGSEA. Written as DNA, the CDR3 is TGCAGCGTTACCTTTGGGACAGGGCAAAATTCACCCCTCCACTTT. Translated: CSVTFGTGQNSPLHF.

The chain links TRBV9 to TRBJ2-7, with 9 bases that match TRBD1. The CDR3 runs 16 residues. Germline V gene lookup returns CDR1 SGDLS and CDR2 YYNGEE. V lost 4 bases, J lost 2 bases, and 10 bases stayed unmatched. CDR3 in amino acids: CASSTQGTGLPYEQYF. The CDR3 bases are TGTGCCAGCAGCACCCAGGGGACAGGGCTACCCTACGAGCAGTACTTC.

CDR3 in amino acids: CASSPGGAYNEQFF. The CDR3 DNA sequence: TGTGCCAGCAGCCCCGGGGGGGCCTACAATGAGCAGTTCTTC. V and J are TRBV7-8 and TRBJ2-1; 8 bases line up with TRBD2. The CDR3 sequence is 14 residues long. Germline CDR1 SGHVS, CDR2 FQNEAQ. V lost 5 bases, J lost 2 bases, and 2 bases stayed unmatched.

On this clone: A read error is possible here, since a much larger clone lies one base away. The sample carries other DNA sequences with the same CDR3. The chain carries TRBV5-4 and TRBJ1-5; no firm D call. This CDR3 is built from 13 residues. CDR1 and CDR2 (germline): SGHNT, YYREEE (reference sequence). V was cut by 0 bases and J by 0 bases, with 1 base left in between. The CDR3 reads CASSLGSNQPQHF. For the CDR3, the DNA is TGTGCCAGCAGCTTGGGTAGCAATCAGCCCCAGCATTTT.

This chain joins TRBV19 and TRBJ1-2; D uncertain. The CDR3 is made up of 14 amino acids. Trimming took off 7 bases at V and 3 bases at J, with 15 bases between the two ends. CDR1 and CDR2 from the germline V gene are LNHDA and SQIVND (reference sequence). The CDR3 reads CASMVRAVDYGYTF. CDR3 DNA: TGTGCCAGTATGGTAAGGGCAGTGGACTATGGCTACACCTTC. The full variable domain, with the rest looked up from reference TRBV19 and TRBJ1-2, is DGGITQSPKYLFRKEGQNVTLSCEQNLNHDAMYWYRQDPGQGLRLIYYSQIVNDFQKGDIAEGYSVSREKKESFPLTVTSAQKNPTAFYLCASMVRAVDYGYTFGSGTRLTVV.

This clone was observed a handful of times. This sequence joins TRBV12-5 and TRBJ1-2, with a possible D match to TRBD1 (6 bases). The CDR3 consists of 14 residues. Germline V gene sequence: CDR1 LGHNT, CDR2 FRNRAP. The V and J ends lost 7 bases and 6 bases respectively, with 18 bases between them. CDR3 in amino acids: CASAFGQPVDGYTF. The CDR3 DNA reads as TGTGCTAGTGCCTTTGGACAGCCGGTCGATGGCTACACCTTC.

V is TRBV4-1 and J is TRBJ1-5; 10 bases fit TRBD1. V gave up 4 bases and J gave up 0 bases; unmatched junction bases: 3. The CDR3 is made up of 16 amino acids. Germline-derived CDR1 and CDR2 are MGHRA and YSYEKL. CDR3 sequence: CASSLGQGDSNQPQHF. In nucleotides, the CDR3 is TGCGCCAGCAGCCTTGGACAGGGGGATAGCAATCAGCCCCAGCATTTT.

This clone showed up just once. J is TRBJ2-3 and V is TRBV10-3; perhaps TRBD1 as D (6 bases). Trimming left V 7 bases short and J 5 bases short, with 16 bases between. Germline V gene sequence: CDR1 ENHRY, CDR2 SYGVKD. The CDR3 is made up of 14 amino acids. The CDR3 loop is CAITTGTPEDTQYF. The CDR3 nucleotides are TGTGCCATCACTACCGGGACACCGGAAGATACGCAGTATTTT.

This sequence joins TRBV10-3 and TRBJ2-5; TRBD2 is a possible D gene (6 bases). V was pared by 4 bases and J by 5 bases, with 14 bases between. Germline assignment: CDR1 ENHRY and CDR2 SYGVKD. This CDR3 is 14 amino acids long. The CDR3 here is CAISATTSWETQYF. CDR3 DNA: TGTGCCATCAGTGCCACCACTAGCTGGGAGACCCAGTACTTC.

The rearrangement joins TRBV7-9 to TRBJ2-3, with D unclear. The CDR3 has 13 residues. Germline CDR1 is SEHNR and CDR2 is FQNEAQ (reference sequence). Trimming took 1 base from V and 7 from J, leaving 9 bases between them. CDR3 nucleotides: TGTGCCAGCAGCTTAGATGGACCGTATACGCAGTATTTT. Protein sequence: CASSLDGPYTQYF.

The chain combines TRBV11-2 with TRBJ1-2, with D possibly matching TRBD1 (5 bases). V lost 3 bases and J 1 base, leaving 9 bases between the germline ends. Germline assignment: CDR1 SGHAT and CDR2 FQNNGV. There are 14 residues in the CDR3. The CDR3 loop reads CASSFEGFNYGYTF. DNA of the CDR3: TGTGCCAGCAGCTTCGAGGGGTTTAACTATGGCTACACCTTC.

The chain is built from TRBV6-5 and TRBJ1-1; TRBD1 is a possible D gene (5 bases). Between the trimmed V and J ends, which lost 5 bases and 1 base, there was a span of 11 bases. Germline CDR1 reads MNHEY; CDR2 reads SVGAGI. The CDR3 spans 14 residues. This chain's CDR3 is CASSPSGPNTEAFF. The CDR3 nucleotides are TGTGCCAGCAGTCCTTCGGGGCCGAACACTGAAGCTTTCTTT.

This rearrangement joins TRBV5-1 to TRBJ2-5, with D perhaps being TRBD1 or TRBD2 (5 bases each). The germline V gene encodes CDR1 SGHRS and CDR2 YFSETQ. The CDR3 consists of 17 residues. V lost 0 bases and J 5 bases, leaving 20 bases between the germline ends. CDR3 sequence: CASSLGGTLHAGETQYF. The CDR3 DNA follows: TGCGCCAGCAGCTTGGGGGGCACACTACACGCGGGTGAGACCCAGTACTTC.

The chain recombines TRBV19 with TRBJ1-6; D remains unclear. This CDR3 contains 14 residues. CDR1 and CDR2 from the germline V gene are LNHDA and SQIVND (reference sequence). The V gene lost 6 bases and the J gene lost 8 bases, with 14 bases spanning the gap. CDR3 region: CASSKGQPDSPLHF. CDR3 coding DNA: TGTGCCAGTAGCAAGGGCCAACCAGATTCACCCCTCCACTTT.

This clone was counted a single time. At one end, the junction sequence differs from germline, possibly due to a read error. The chain carries TRBV7-7 and TRBJ2-1; D might be TRBD1 or TRBD2, each matching 5 bases. Per the germline V gene, CDR1 is SSHAT and CDR2 is FNYEAQ (reference sequence). The length of the CDR3 is 15 residues. As DNA, the CDR3 is TGTGCTAGCAGCTTGGGGACGGCCCCCTACAATGAGCAGTTCTTC. Its protein is CASSLGTAPYNEQFF.